A single T cell receptor beta chain is shown here with its context. CDR3 length: 15 amino acids. In germline, CDR1 is SGDLS, CDR2 YYNGEE. The sample originates from a study of CXCR3-negative and CXCR3-positive naive CD8 T cells. cDNA libraries for TRB were generated by 5' RACE incorporating UMI labels. From the 5' RACE reads, TCRdb lists one entry per CDR3 protein and no DNA. Its table lists more than 45,000 distinct CDR3 sequences. The sequenced sample consisted of naive CXCR3- CD8+ T cells from blood. Subset defined: CD45RO-CCR7+CD27+CD95- naive CD8+ T cells lacking CXCR3 (TNR3-). The J gene is TRBJ2-1, the V gene TRBV9; TCRdb's assignment of TRBD1 cannot be checked, as there is no DNA. The source is a human donor in good health. Some clones in this sample may be carry-over from other donors' samples. The chain's CDR3 is CASSVGGFSYNEQFF.